The 2 T cell receptor beta chains in this list originate from one sample, sequenced in a study of long-term antiretroviral therapy in people with HIV. Survey-level resolution applied to immunoSEQ assay v3.0. Clones were sequenced by immunoSEQ multiplex PCR, and TCRdb holds only the in-frame ones, with some missing. There are around 22,000 clones in the sample; approximately 95% occur only once, and 2% to 2.5% lies in the top ten. The starting material was unsorted PBMCs, obtained roughly 5.1 years after starting antiretroviral therapy. The origin of the receptors is a woman in her fifties or sixties with HIV.

The chain couples TRBV27 to TRBJ1-1; TRBD1 aligns across 7 bases. The junction had 10 bases not matched to a gene; V was cut back by 5 bases and J by 4 bases. CDR3 length: 15 residues. Germline V CDR1 and CDR2: MNHEY, SMNVEV (reference sequence). This CDR3 reads CASSQTRSGGTEAFF. CDR3 coding DNA: TGTGCCAGCAGTCAAACGCGATCAGGGGGCACTGAAGCTTTCTTT.

The V gene is TRBV30, the J gene TRBJ1-1; no firm D call. Deletions cut 3 bases from V and 0 bases from J, with 8 bases between. CDR3 length: 13 residues. The germline CDR1 and CDR2 sequences are GTSNPN and SVGIG (reference sequence). The CDR3 reads CAWRIAMNTEAFF. For the CDR3, the DNA is TGTGCCTGGAGAATCGCCATGAACACTGAAGCTTTCTTT.